Presented here are 30 T cell receptor beta chains from one specimen sequenced in a study of cytomegalovirus exposure and HLA in healthy donors. The study ran its PCR with 60 Vbeta and 13 Jbeta primers. TCRdb keeps only in-frame clones here, not all; method: immunoSEQ multiplex PCR. In the table there are some 120,000 clones, just under 70% of which are singletons. The sample consisted of PBMCs. The receptors derive from a man under 40 in good health and CMV-seropositive.

This chain links TRBV9 with TRBJ2-3, with D perhaps matching TRBD2 (6 bases). The germline V gene has CDR1 SGDLS and CDR2 YYNGEE. V lost 0 bases and J lost 4, with 9 bases in between. There are 14 residues in the CDR3. The CDR3 protein is CASSVDGRPDTQYF. In DNA, the CDR3 is TGTGCCAGCAGCGTAGATGGGAGGCCAGATACGCAGTATTTT.

This sequence joins TRBV29-1 and TRBJ1-4; 7 bases are shared with TRBD1. This CDR3 region has 14 residues. CDR1 and CDR2 (germline): SQVTM, ANQGSEA. V shed 6 bases, J shed 8 bases, and the junction held 12 bases outside the gene matches. The CDR3 DNA follows: TGCAGCGTGGCCGTGACAGGGACGGGAGAAAAACTGTTTTTT. Translated, it gives CSVAVTGTGEKLFF.

The V call is TRBV5-6, the J call TRBJ2-2, with D maybe TRBD1 (5 bases). This CDR3 has 16 amino acids. V lost 0 bases, J lost 5 bases, and 14 bases lay in between. Germline assignment: CDR1 SGHDT and CDR2 YYEEEE. As DNA, the CDR3 is TGTGCCAGCAGCTTGGATTGGGGCGAGGCTACCGGGGAGCTGTTTTTT. Amino acid sequence: CASSLDWGEATGELFF.

V gene TRBV7-8 combines with J gene TRBJ1-1; 7 bases are a match to TRBD1. V lost 5 bases to trimming and J lost 4 bases; unmatched junction nucleotides: 13. CDR1 is SGHVS, CDR2 FQNEAQ, per germline. The CDR3 covers 16 residues. CDR3 amino acids: CASSRRTGFMTTEAFF. CDR3 bases: TGTGCCAGCAGCCGCCGGACAGGCTTCATGACCACTGAAGCTTTCTTT. Filled out from reference TRBV7-8 and TRBJ1-1, the complete variable domain reads GAGVSQSPRYKVAKRGQDVALRCDPISGHVSLFWYQQALGQGPEFLTYFQNEAQLDKSGLPSDRFFAERPEGSVSTLKIQRTQQEDSAVYLCASSRRTGFMTTEAFFGQGTRLTVV.

This chain connects TRBV6-5 to TRBJ1-2; TRBD1 aligns across 7 bases. Germline V gene data show CDR1 as MNHEY and CDR2 as SVGAGI. The junction had 7 bases not matched to a gene; V was cut back by 9 bases and J by 6 bases. The CDR3 totals 12 residues. The CDR3 reads CASHRGPDGYTF. For the CDR3, the DNA is TGTGCCAGTCATAGGGGGCCGGATGGCTACACCTTC.

The chain is built from TRBV7-8 and TRBJ2-1; possible D gene TRBD2, 7 bases. Germline CDR1 is SGHVS and CDR2 is FQNEAQ. CDR3 length: 15 residues. The V gene lost 1 base and the J gene lost 8 bases, with 15 bases spanning the gap. In DNA form, the CDR3 reads TGTGCCAGCAGCTTAGGACCTGGGCGGGGGCATGAGCAGTTCTTC. Its translation is CASSLGPGRGHEQFF.

This clone was seen a handful of times. The rearrangement joins TRBV6-6 to TRBJ1-3; TRBD1 agrees at 9 bases. The CDR3 is 14 amino acids. V lost 2 bases to trimming and J lost 4 bases; unmatched junction nucleotides: 0. The V gene's germline CDR1 is MNHNY and CDR2 SVGAGI (reference sequence). The DNA of the CDR3 is TGTGCCAGCAGTTACGGACAGGGGGGAAACACCATATATTTT. Residues: CASSYGQGGNTIYF.

The V call is TRBV5-1, the J call TRBJ1-3, with TRBD1 as a possible D gene (5 bases). CDR3 size: 14 residues. Germline assignment: CDR1 SGHRS and CDR2 YFSETQ. Trimming cost V 4 bases and J 5 bases, with 13 bases left between them. The CDR3 nucleotides are TGCGCCAGCAGCCCCGACAGTTTTCGAAACACCATATATTTT. Its protein product is CASSPDSFRNTIYF.

The genes are TRBV11-2 and TRBJ2-5, with D unclear. V lost 3 bases to trimming and J lost 4 bases, with 12 bases between them. There are 14 residues in the CDR3. Germline loops: CDR1 SGHAT, CDR2 FQNNGV. CDR3 bases: TGTGCCAGCAGCTTCTACACCTCGGGAGAGACCCAGTACTTC. Its protein product is CASSFYTSGETQYF.

In this sample, this clone turned up a few times. The V gene is TRBV5-8, the J gene TRBJ1-3, with D perhaps matching TRBD1 (6 bases). V was trimmed by 4 bases and J by 2 bases, leaving 7 bases between them. This CDR3 spans 13 amino acids. Germline V gene data show CDR1 as SGHTS and CDR2 as YDEGEE. CDR3 residues: CASSKGAGNTIYF. In nucleotides, the CDR3 is TGTGCCAGCAGCAAGGGGGCTGGAAACACCATATATTTT.

The table lists this clone with a few counts. This chain links TRBV7-9 with TRBJ1-1; TRBD1 matches at 8 bases. The CDR3 has 13 amino acids. Trimming at V came to 5 bases and at J to 4 bases, leaving 3 bases not matched to a gene. Germline CDR1 reads SEHNR; CDR2 reads FQNEAQ (reference sequence). In DNA form, the CDR3 reads TGTGCCAGCAGCCAGGGGGCAGGCACTGAAGCTTTCTTT. Protein: CASSQGAGTEAFF.

CDR3 sequence: CASSFRGGLDGELFF. The CDR3 region has the DNA TGTGCCAGCAGCTTCCGGGGGGGCCTGGACGGGGAGCTGTTTTTT. V usage is TRBV11-2 and J usage is TRBJ2-2; 8 bases map to TRBD2. CDR3 size: 15 residues. The germline V gene encodes CDR1 SGHAT and CDR2 FQNNGV. V dropped 3 bases and J dropped 7; count of bases not matched to a gene: 7.

V usage is TRBV7-2 and J usage is TRBJ2-5, with 7 bases identical to TRBD1. The V segment lost 5 bases and the J segment 5 bases; nucleotides outside the gene matches: 14. The germline gives CDR1 SGHTA, CDR2 FQGNSA. The CDR3 runs 16 residues. CDR3 in DNA: TGTGCCAGCAGCACTACCTCGCGGACAGGACTTGAGACCCAGTACTTC. Protein: CASSTTSRTGLETQYF.

On this clone itself: This CDR3 fails to terminate in the conserved phenylalanine or tryptophan, so it likely reflects a read error. The DNA is left out, because the CDR3 cannot be placed on it with certainty; the CDR3 is given as TCRdb lists it. J is TRBJ2-7 and V is TRBV28; TRBD1, the table's D call, was not compared with the DNA. Ends included, the CDR3 has 9 residues. The germline V gene has CDR1 MDHEN and CDR2 SYDVKM. CDR3 region: CASSSGPYL.

J is TRBJ1-2 and V is TRBV9, with 7 bases matching TRBD1. V shed 7 bases and J 5 bases; nucleotides not matched to a gene: 14. The CDR3 extends over 15 amino acids. Germline V CDR1 and CDR2: SGDLS, YYNGEE. Here the CDR3 reads CASARQGGDRYGYTF. CDR3 sequence (DNA): TGTGCCAGCGCAAGACAGGGCGGCGATCGGTATGGCTACACCTTC. Supplemented by reference TRBV9 and TRBJ1-2, the full variable domain reads DSGVTQTPKHLITATGQRVTLRCSPRSGDLSVYWYQQSLDQGLQFLIQYYNGEERAKGNILERFSAQQFPDLHSELNLSSLELGDSALYFCASARQGGDRYGYTFGSGTRLTVV.

The rearrangement uses TRBV4-3 and TRBJ2-3; 7 bases are shared with TRBD1. The germline V gene has CDR1 LGHNA and CDR2 YSLEER. The length of the CDR3 is 16 residues. Unmatched junction bases numbered 4, after V lost 0 bases and J lost 1 base. CDR3 coding DNA: TGCGCCAGCAGCCAAGAAAACGACAGGGGCACAGATACGCAGTATTTT. Translated, it gives CASSQENDRGTDTQYF.

The chain couples TRBV4-3 to TRBJ1-3, with a tentative D call TRBD1 (6 bases). Trimming left V 0 bases short and J 0 bases short, with 6 bases between. The CDR3 has 15 residues. Germline V CDR1 and CDR2: LGHNA, YSLEER. The CDR3 region has the DNA TGCGCCAGCAGCCAAGACAGGGGCTCTGGAAACACCATATATTTT. This encodes CASSQDRGSGNTIYF.

This clone appeared a few times. The chain links TRBV28 to TRBJ1-6; 9 bases align to TRBD1. Germline V gives CDR1 MDHEN, CDR2 SYDVKM. The CDR3 totals 16 residues. The V segment lost 5 bases and the J segment 3 bases; nucleotides outside the gene matches: 5. CDR3 residues: CASSVSGQGYNSPLHF. The DNA of the CDR3 is TGTGCCAGCAGTGTCTCGGGACAGGGCTATAATTCACCCCTCCACTTT.

V and J are TRBV6-4 and TRBJ1-4; TRBD1 matches at 10 bases. CDR3 length: 16 amino acids. V trimming: 3 bases; J trimming: 7 bases; junction bases outside the gene matches: 8. Germline V gives CDR1 MRHNA, CDR2 SNTAGT. CDR3 in DNA: TGTGCCAGCAGTGAAAGGACAGGGGGTGTTGGTGAAAAACTGTTTTTT. This codes for CASSERTGGVGEKLFF.

The chain has TRBV6-6 and TRBJ1-1; D is uncertain. The CDR3 is 14 residues long. V gave up 4 bases and J gave up 2 bases, with 11 bases separating them. CDR1 and CDR2 (germline): MNHNY, SVGAGI (reference sequence). The CDR3 DNA sequence: TGTGCCAGCAGTTTAGCCTATCCCAACACTGAAGCTTTCTTT. Translated, it gives CASSLAYPNTEAFF.

This clone was seen a few times. CDR3 amino acids: CASSLGGNSNQPQHF. The CDR3 DNA sequence: TGTGCCAGCAGCTTAGGCGGAAATAGCAATCAGCCCCAGCATTTT. V is TRBV7-2 and J is TRBJ1-5; no definite D call. CDR1 SGHTA and CDR2 FQGNSA come from the germline V gene. This CDR3 has 15 residues. Trimming removed 1 base at V and 0 bases at J, with 7 bases between. Variable domain in full (rest from reference TRBV7-2 and TRBJ1-5): GAGVSQSPSNKVTEKGKDVELRCDPISGHTALYWYRQSLGQGLEFLIYFQGNSAPDKSGLPSDRFSAERTGGSVSTLTIQRTQQEDSAVYLCASSLGGNSNQPQHFGDGTRLSIL.

This sequence joins TRBV19 and TRBJ1-5; D gene uncertain. V lost 5 bases and J 3 bases, leaving 8 bases between the germline ends. The CDR3 extends over 13 amino acids. CDR1 and CDR2 from the germline V gene are LNHDA and SQIVND (reference sequence). This CDR3 reads CASSQNFNQPQHF. CDR3 DNA sequence: TGTGCCAGTAGTCAGAATTTCAATCAGCCCCAGCATTTT.

The rearrangement joins TRBV6-1 to TRBJ1-3; D is unresolved. The CDR3 is 14 residues long. The germline V gene encodes CDR1 MNHNS and CDR2 SASEGT. V lost 2 bases, J lost 0 bases, and 5 bases lay in between. CDR3 DNA: TGTGCCAGCAGTGAATACAACTCTGGAAACACCATATATTTT. Translation: CASSEYNSGNTIYF.

The chain uses TRBV5-1 and TRBJ1-2; 9 nucleotides line up with TRBD1. The CDR3 contains 15 residues. V lost 4 bases to trimming and J lost 4 bases; unmatched junction nucleotides: 8. Germline lookup yields CDR1 SGHRS and CDR2 YFSETQ. The CDR3 nucleotides are TGCGCCAGCAGCGCACAACAGGGGGCCGGCTATGGCTACACCTTC. This translates into CASSAQQGAGYGYTF.

V is TRBV7-2 and J is TRBJ2-7; 12 bases match TRBD2. CDR1 and CDR2 (germline): SGHTA, FQGNSA. There are 14 residues in the CDR3. Losses at the gene ends were 6 bases for V and 4 bases for J; bases not matched to a gene: 4. CDR3 in amino acids: CASRGTSGLYEQYF. As DNA, the CDR3 is TGTGCCAGCAGGGGGACTAGCGGGTTGTACGAGCAGTACTTC.

This clone is a singleton in its sample. V gene TRBV5-6 combines with J gene TRBJ1-1; TRBD1 agrees at 9 bases. The junction had 5 bases not matched to a gene; V was cut back by 0 bases and J by 5 bases. Germline V gives CDR1 SGHDT, CDR2 YYEEEE. The CDR3 is 15 residues long. The DNA for the CDR3 is TGTGCCAGCAGCTTGGTACTGACAGGGGGGACTGAAGCTTTCTTT. It yields the protein CASSLVLTGGTEAFF.

The chain links TRBV11-2 to TRBJ2-7; 7 nucleotides match TRBD2. From germline, CDR1 is SGHAT and CDR2 FQNNGV. This CDR3 region has 13 residues. V was clipped by 1 base and J by 5 bases; unmatched bases: 2. The CDR3 here is CASSLGAGDEQYV. CDR3 sequence (DNA): TGTGCCAGCAGCTTAGGGGCGGGGGACGAGCAGTACGTC.

This clone was seen a handful of times. The chain combines TRBV4-1 with TRBJ1-1; D gene ambiguous. Deletions cut 7 bases from V and 1 base from J, with 19 bases between. The CDR3 covers 16 residues. Germline-derived CDR1 and CDR2 are MGHRA and YSYEKL. CDR3 sequence (DNA): TGCGCCAGCACGTACTCTGGGAGACGGCAGAACACTGAAGCTTTCTTT. Encoded protein: CASTYSGRRQNTEAFF.

The chain links TRBV7-2 to TRBJ2-1; TRBD2 agrees at 8 bases. CDR3 length: 14 amino acids. Unmatched junction bases numbered 2, after V lost 5 bases and J lost 2 bases. In germline, CDR1 is SGHTA, CDR2 FQGNSA. The CDR3 is CASSRGGPYNEQFF. DNA of the CDR3: TGTGCCAGCAGCCGGGGGGGACCCTACAATGAGCAGTTCTTC.

This clone has only a few counts. The chain uses TRBV27 and TRBJ2-1; 7 bases align to TRBD1. V lost 3 bases to trimming and J lost 3 bases; unmatched junction nucleotides: 8. CDR3 length equals 16 residues. Germline V gene data show CDR1 as MNHEY and CDR2 as SMNVEV (reference sequence). CDR3 residues: CASSFKKTGYYNEQFF. The CDR3 bases are TGTGCCAGCAGTTTTAAGAAGACAGGGTACTACAATGAGCAGTTCTTC.